This T cell receptor (beta chain) was sequenced in a study of CD8+ T cells in alopecia areata. Study overall: Treated patients were given 5 to 10 mg oral tofacitinib twice daily.

This clone was found once. The antigen remains undetermined. Germline CDR1 and CDR2: SGDLS and YYNGEE. V was pared by 4 bases and J by 5 bases, with 16 bases between. The CDR3 spans 14 residues. Extracted RNA was reverse transcribed, and the resulting cDNA served as sequencing template. The data were produced by immunoSEQ multiplex PCR, yet TCRdb's version contains in-frame clones alone and is incomplete. The repertoire holds some 180,000 clones, approximately 50% seen once, with 9.5% to 13% in the top ten. Indicated treatment: oral pan-JAK inhibitor, 5-10 mg twice daily. Whole-study findings and limits: On tofacitinib, scalp and blood still held many of the expanded lesional clones. Lesional scalp, notably in alopecia totalis/universalis, had clonality above that of normal scalp. Whereas mice showed it more clearly, TCR sharing across patients was murkier, possibly because of HLA.

The chain uses TRBV9 and TRBJ2-7; D is unclear. This TCR came from a human donor with alopecia areata. This sample comprised CD8+ T cells sorted from blood, obtained at week 52, from a patient treated with tofacitinib. Here the CDR3 DNA reads TGTGCCAGCAGCTCCTACAGCTCCGGCCACGAGCAGTACTTC. Amino acids: CASSSYSSGHEQYF. Looking up the rest from reference TRBV9 and TRBJ2-7 gives the full variable domain: DSGVTQTPKHLITATGQRVTLRCSPRSGDLSVYWYQQSLDQGLQFLIQYYNGEERAKGNILERFSAQQFPDLHSELNLSSLELGDSALYFCASSSYSSGHEQYFGPGTRLTVT.